This T cell receptor (beta chain) was retrieved from a study of blood T cell repertoires in COVID-19. The wider study: T cells, B-cell-depleted T cells, or PBMCs provided the cDNA or gDNA that served as material.

Each recovered donor of Cohort 3 presented with two negative PCRs, clearance, or symptom resolution. The V gene's germline CDR1 is SEHNR and CDR2 FQNEAQ (reference sequence). With V trimmed by 5 bases and J by 5 bases, 5 bases remained unmatched. The CDR3 contains 14 residues. Profiling relied on immunoSEQ multiplex PCR, and the TCRdb table lists in-frame clones only, not all of them. The table includes about 500,000 clones, about 90% detected once. The rearrangement uses TRBV7-9 and TRBJ1-1; 10 bases align to TRBD1. The sequence was obtained from a woman aged 18-35 years who had recovered from COVID-19. Sample: PBMCs or T cells enriched from blood (not recorded which). As DNA, the CDR3 is TGTGCCAGCAGCGTCGGACAGGGGGGTACTGAAGCTTTCTTT. Its translation: CASSVGQGGTEAFF.